This T cell receptor (beta chain) originates from a study of chronic HIV infection and antiretroviral therapy. This CDR3 has 15 amino acids. Looked up from germline, CDR1 is SNHLY and CDR2 is FYNNEI. Trimming removed 3 bases from V and 0 bases from J, with 11 bases in between. TCRdb redid the calling of the 5' RACE reads with MiXCR, one entry per CDR3 protein. This table holds about 48,000 distinct CDR3 sequences, 15% to 20% found once. Sequenced input: peripheral blood. The chain carries TRBV2 and TRBJ1-1; D may be TRBD1 (6 bases). The source is an adult who had HIV and had not received antiretroviral therapy, or was an uninfected healthy control (not recorded which). The CDR3 DNA follows: TGTGCCAGCAGTGAGTCGGGGGCCCTGAACACTGAAGCTTTCTTT. Its protein is CASSESGALNTEAFF.